The rows below give T cell receptor beta chains drawn from one sample of a study of neurological immune-mediated disorders. TCRdb itself ran the 5' RACE reads through MiXCR, one entry per CDR3 protein. The sample has tens of thousands of distinct CDR3 sequences; 4.5% to 7% are singletons. Sequenced material: CD4+ T cells from blood. All receptors derive from a woman aged 18-35 years with multiple sclerosis. CDR3s include the opening cysteine and the closing phenylalanine or tryptophan. Fields, in order: clone size, V gene, D gene, J gene, CDR3 DNA, CDR3 protein. The D gene is left open where the match is weak. Size is stated for part of the rows, as once, few or many counts, or as a class when the clone is expanded.

many	TRBV27	TRBD1	TRBJ1-2	TGTGCCAGCAGTTCCATTGGGACAGCCGGGAATCGCTACACCTTC	CASSSIGTAGNRYTF
many	TRBV20-1	TRBD2	TRBJ2-1	TGCAGTGCTAGCGGGAGGGTAAATGAGCAGTTCTTC	CSASGRVNEQFF
.	TRBV27	.	TRBJ2-2	TGTGCCAGCAGCGAGATCACCGGGGAGCTGTTTTTT	CASSEITGELFF
many	TRBV18	.	TRBJ1-4	TGTGCCAGCTCACCAGGCTCTAGACGGAATGAAAAACTGTTTTTT	CASSPGSRRNEKLFF
many	TRBV6-6	.	TRBJ2-5	TGTGCCAGCAGTAACCAAGAGACCCAGTACTTC	CASSNQETQYF
many	TRBV7-9	TRBD2	TRBJ2-3	TGTGCCAGCAGCCAAGTACTAGCGGCGAGCACAGATACGCAGTATTTT	CASSQVLAASTDTQYF
.	TRBV4-2	.	TRBJ2-5	TGTGCCAGCAGCCCGATAACTTCGAGGGGTGAGACCCAGTACTTC	CASSPITSRGETQYF
.	TRBV6-2/TRBV6-3	TRBD2	TRBJ2-5	TGTGCCAGCAGTTACTCTAGCGGGAGCCTCGAGACCCAGTACTTC	CASSYSSGSLETQYF
many	TRBV10-3	.	TRBJ1-1	TGTGCCATCACCGGTGATCCAGGGACTACGAACACTGAAGCTTTCTTT	CAITGDPGTTNTEAFF
many	TRBV7-2	.	TRBJ2-1	TGTGCCAGCAGCTCCGACTTCTCCGTCGGTGAGCAGTTCTTC	CASSSDFSVGEQFF
many	TRBV4-2	TRBD1	TRBJ1-1	TGTGCCAGCAGCCATCCGGGACAGGGAACTGAAGCTTTCTTT	CASSHPGQGTEAFF
many	TRBV20-1	.	TRBJ2-3	TGCAGTGCTAGAGGCAGGGGGGTTAGCACAGATACGCAGTATTTT	CSARGRGVSTDTQYF
many	TRBV25-1	TRBD1	TRBJ1-4	TGTGCCAGCAGTGGGACAGGGCGGGAAAAACTGTTTTTT	CASSGTGREKLFF
many	TRBV5-1	.	TRBJ2-3	TGCGCCAGCAGCTTGGAAGTTCTCGGGGATACGCAGTATTTT	CASSLEVLGDTQYF
many	TRBV5-1	.	TRBJ2-1	TGCGCCAGCAGCTTGGTTGGCCCCCCTGGGAATGAGCAGTTCTTC	CASSLVGPPGNEQFF